The TCR beta chain described here comes from a study of OX40 agonist ivuxolimab in advanced cancers. Background on the study: Ivuxolimab, which patients received intravenously every 2 weeks, was dosed at 0.01 to 10 mg/kg.

A remark on this clone: Antigen: not known.

Germline loops: CDR1 PRHDT, CDR2 FYEKMQ (reference sequence). Losses at the gene ends were 1 base for V and 2 bases for J; bases not matched to a gene: 1. The CDR3 is 15 amino acids. Study-wide results and caveats: There were also nonresponders showing low normalized T-cell clonal expansion. Expanded peripheral T-cell antigen specificity went undetermined.

Produced via immunoSEQ multiplex PCR; TCRdb's table is partial and in-frame only. The sample holds around 50,000 clones, 85% seen once. The sequence was obtained from an adult with an advanced solid tumor such as melanoma, head and neck, liver or kidney cancer. Specimen: CD4+ or CD8+ T cells sorted from blood, collected in a trial of the OX40 agonist ivuxolimab. V and J are TRBV13 and TRBJ2-1; TRBD2 aligns across 8 bases. CDR3 protein: CASSLVGGAYNEQFF. As DNA, the CDR3 is TGTGCCAGCAGCTTAGTCGGGGGGGCCTACAATGAGCAGTTCTTC.